The T cell receptor beta chain described here comes from a study of T cell repertoires in cytomegalovirus infection. CDR3 size: 12 residues. Germline V gene lookup returns CDR1 SEHNR and CDR2 FQNEAQ (reference sequence). V shed 3 bases and J shed 3 bases, with 4 bases lying between them. This clonotype was recorded many times. Its target is not known. TCRdb reprocessed the reads with MiXCR, giving one entry per CDR3 protein. The sample lists about 770,000 distinct CDR3 sequences, 25% to 30% seen once, with around 13% in the top ten. This sequence joins TRBV7-9 and TRBJ2-3; the D is unclear. The origin of this receptor is a human donor in good health (CMV status not recorded). Some clones in this sample may be carry-over from other donors' samples. The sequenced sample was cultured CD8+ T cells from PBMCs, obtained from culture after CMV antigen stimulation. The CDR3 sequence is CASSLLTDTQYF. Written as DNA, the CDR3 is TGTGCCAGCAGCTTGTTAACAGATACGCAGTATTTT. Together with reference TRBV7-9 and TRBJ2-3, the CDR3 gives the full variable domain: DTGVSQNPRHKITKRGQNVTFRCDPISEHNRLYWYRQTLGQGPEFLTYFQNEAQLEKSRLLSDRFSAERPKGSFSTLEIQRTEQGDSAMYLCASSLLTDTQYFGPGTRLTVL.